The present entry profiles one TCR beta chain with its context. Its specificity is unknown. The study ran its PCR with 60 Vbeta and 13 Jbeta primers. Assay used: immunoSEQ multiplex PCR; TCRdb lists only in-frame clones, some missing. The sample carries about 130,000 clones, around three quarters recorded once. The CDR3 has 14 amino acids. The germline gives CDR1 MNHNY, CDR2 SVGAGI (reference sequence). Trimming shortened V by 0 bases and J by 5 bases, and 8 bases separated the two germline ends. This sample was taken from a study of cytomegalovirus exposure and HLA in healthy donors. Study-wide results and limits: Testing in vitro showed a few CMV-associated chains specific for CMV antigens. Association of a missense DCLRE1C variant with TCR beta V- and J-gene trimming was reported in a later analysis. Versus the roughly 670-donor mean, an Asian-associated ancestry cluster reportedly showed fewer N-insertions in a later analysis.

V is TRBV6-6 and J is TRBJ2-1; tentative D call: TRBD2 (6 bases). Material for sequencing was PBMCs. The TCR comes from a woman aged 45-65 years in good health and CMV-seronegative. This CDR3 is CASSYSRGDNEQFF. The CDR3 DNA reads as TGTGCCAGCAGTTACTCGCGGGGCGACAATGAGCAGTTCTTC.